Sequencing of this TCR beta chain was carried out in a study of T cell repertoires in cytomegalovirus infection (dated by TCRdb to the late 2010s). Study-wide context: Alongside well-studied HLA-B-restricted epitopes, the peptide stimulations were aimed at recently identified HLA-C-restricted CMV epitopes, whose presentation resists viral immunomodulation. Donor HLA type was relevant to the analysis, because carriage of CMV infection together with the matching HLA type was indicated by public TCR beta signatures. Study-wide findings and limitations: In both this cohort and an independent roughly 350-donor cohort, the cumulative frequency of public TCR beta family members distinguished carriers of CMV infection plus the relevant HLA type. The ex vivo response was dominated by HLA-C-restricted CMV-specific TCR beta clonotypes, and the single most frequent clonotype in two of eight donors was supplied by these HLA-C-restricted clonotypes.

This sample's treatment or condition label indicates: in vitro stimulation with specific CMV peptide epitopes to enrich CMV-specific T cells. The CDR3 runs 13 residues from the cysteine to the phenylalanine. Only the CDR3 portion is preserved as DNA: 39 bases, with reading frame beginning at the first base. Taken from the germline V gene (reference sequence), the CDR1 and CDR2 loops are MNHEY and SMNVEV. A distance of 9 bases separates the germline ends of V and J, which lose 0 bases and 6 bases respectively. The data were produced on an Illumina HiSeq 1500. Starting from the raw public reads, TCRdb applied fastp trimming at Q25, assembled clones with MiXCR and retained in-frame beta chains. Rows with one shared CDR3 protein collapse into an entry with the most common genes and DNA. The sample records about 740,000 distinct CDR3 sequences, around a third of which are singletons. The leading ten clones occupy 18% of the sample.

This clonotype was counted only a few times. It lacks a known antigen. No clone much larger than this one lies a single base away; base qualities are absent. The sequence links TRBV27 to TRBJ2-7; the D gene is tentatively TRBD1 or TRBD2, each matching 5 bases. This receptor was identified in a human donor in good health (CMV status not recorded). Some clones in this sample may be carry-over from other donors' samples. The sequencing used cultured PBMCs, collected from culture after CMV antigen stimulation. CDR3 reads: CASSLSEGFEQYF. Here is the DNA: TGTGCCAGCAGTTTATCAGAGGGGTTCGAGCAGTACTTC.